Each of the 5 T cell receptor beta chains below was sequenced from the same sample in a study of shared clonotypes between healthy human individuals. Generated by immunoSEQ multiplex PCR, the TCRdb table keeps only in-frame clones and is missing some. This repertoire shows approximately 2.4 million clones, approximately 96% found once; its top ten account for roughly 0.13%. What was sequenced was naive CD4+ T cells sorted from blood. This sample's subset: CD45RA+ positively selected. The source of these receptors is a man aged 18 to 29 in good health.

CDR3 DNA: TGTGCCAGCAGAACAGGGGCCTATGGCAATGAGCAGTTCTTC. This translates into CASRTGAYGNEQFF. This chain joins TRBV5-8 and TRBJ2-1; 7 bases are shared with TRBD1. CDR1 is SGHTS and CDR2 is YDEGEE in the germline V gene. V shed 5 bases, J shed 6 bases, and the junction held 8 bases outside the gene matches. The CDR3 sequence is 14 residues long.

This clone came up a few times. The chain recombines TRBV5-3 with TRBJ1-5; D possibly corresponds to TRBD1 (6 bases). TRBV5-3 is designated an ORF whose function remains uncertain. The CDR3 extends over 12 amino acids. V dropped 4 bases and J dropped 7 bases, with 9 bases sitting between them. CDR3 sequence reads: CARSVTGQPQHF. The CDR3 bases are TGTGCCAGAAGCGTGACAGGCCAGCCCCAGCATTTT.

This sequence joins TRBV25-1 and TRBJ2-2; TRBD2 matches at 9 bases. The CDR3 spans 15 residues. The germline CDR1 and CDR2 sequences are MGHDK and SYGVNS. Trimming took 2 bases from V and 6 from J; bases not matched to a gene: 4. DNA for the CDR3: TGTGCCAGCAGTGAAAGCGGGAGGTTCGCCGGGGAGCTGTTTTTT. Its translation is CASSESGRFAGELFF.

V and J are TRBV5-1 and TRBJ2-1; D is unclear. The CDR3 is 13 residues long. V lost 1 base to trimming and J lost 2 bases, with 4 bases between them. Germline CDR1 is SGHRS and CDR2 is YFSETQ. The CDR3 loop is CASSLITYNEQFF. CDR3 sequence (DNA): TGCGCCAGCAGCTTGATCACCTACAATGAGCAGTTCTTC.

V gene TRBV5-6 combines with J gene TRBJ2-2; D is possibly TRBD2 (6 bases). The CDR3 extends over 16 amino acids. Germline CDR1 and CDR2: SGHDT and YYEEEE. The V gene lost 2 bases and the J gene lost 6 bases, with 17 bases spanning the gap. For the CDR3, the DNA is TGTGCCAGCAGCTTCATACCGGGAGTCATCCCCGGGGAGCTGTTTTTT. This encodes CASSFIPGVIPGELFF.